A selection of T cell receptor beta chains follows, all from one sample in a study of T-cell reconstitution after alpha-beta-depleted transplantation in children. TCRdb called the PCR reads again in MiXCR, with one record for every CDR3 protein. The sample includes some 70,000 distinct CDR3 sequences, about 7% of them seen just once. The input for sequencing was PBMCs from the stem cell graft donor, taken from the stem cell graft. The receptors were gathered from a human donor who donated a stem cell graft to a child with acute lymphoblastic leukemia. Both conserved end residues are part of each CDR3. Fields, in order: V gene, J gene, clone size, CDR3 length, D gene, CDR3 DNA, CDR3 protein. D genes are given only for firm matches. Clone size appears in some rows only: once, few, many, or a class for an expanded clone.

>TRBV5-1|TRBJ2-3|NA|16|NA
TGCGCCAGCAGCTTTGGCCTGACAGGACTCACAGATACGCAGTATTTT
CASSFGLTGLTDTQYF
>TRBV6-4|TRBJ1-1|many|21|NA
TGTGCAAGCCCGTGGTCCTTACCGAACAGAACGGGCGGGAAAACGAACACTGAAGCTTTCTTT
CASPWSLPNRTGGKTNTEAFF
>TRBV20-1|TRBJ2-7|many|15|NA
TGCAGTGCTAGAAAGCAGAAGCTATTATCCTACGAGCAGTACTTC
CSARKQKLLSYEQYF
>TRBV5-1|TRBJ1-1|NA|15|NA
TGCGCCAGCAGCTTGGTAGGTTTTGGGGACACTGAAGCTTTCTTT
CASSLVGFGDTEAFF
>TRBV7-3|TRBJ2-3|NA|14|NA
TGTGCCAGCAGCTTCTATCAAGGGGCATATACGCAGTATTTT
CASSFYQGAYTQYF
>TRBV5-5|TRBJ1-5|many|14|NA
TGTGCCAGCAGCTTGGAAGATAGGGATCAGCCCCAGCATTTT
CASSLEDRDQPQHF
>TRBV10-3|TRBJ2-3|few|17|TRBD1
TGTGCCATCAGTGAGTCGTTTGGACAGGGAGGAGTAGATACGCAGTATTTT
CAISESFGQGGVDTQYF
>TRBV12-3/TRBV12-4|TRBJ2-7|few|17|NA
TGTGCCAGCAGGTTGAACAGAGAAGCCAAACAATCCTACGAGCAGTACTTC
CASRLNREAKQSYEQYF
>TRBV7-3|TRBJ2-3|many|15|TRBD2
TGTGCCAGCAGCTTAGGACGGGGGGGCGCAGATACGCAGTATTTT
CASSLGRGGADTQYF
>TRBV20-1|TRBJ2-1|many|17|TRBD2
TGCAGTGCCAATCCGGGACTAGCGGGGGGTCACTACAATGAGCAGTTCTTC
CSANPGLAGGHYNEQFF
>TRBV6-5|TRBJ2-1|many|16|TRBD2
TGTGCCAGCAGTTACCGGACTAGCGGGGGGTACAATGAGCAGTTCTTC
CASSYRTSGGYNEQFF
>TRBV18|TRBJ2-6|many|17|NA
TGTGCCAGCTCACCCACTCGGACGGTCTCTGGGGCCAACGTCCTGACTTTC
CASSPTRTVSGANVLTF
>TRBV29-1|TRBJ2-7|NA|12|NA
TGCAGCGTTAATACAGGCTCCTACGAGCAGTACTTC
CSVNTGSYEQYF
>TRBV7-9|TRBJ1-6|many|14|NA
TGTGCCAGCAGCCGGACACCGAATAATTCACCCCTCCACTTT
CASSRTPNNSPLHF
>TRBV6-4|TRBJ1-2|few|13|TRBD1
TGTTCCAGCAGTCCGGGACAGACTTATGGCTACACCTTC
CSSSPGQTYGYTF
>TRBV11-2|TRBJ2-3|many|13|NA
TGTGCCAGCAGCTTAGGGTCTGGAGATACGCAGTATTTT
CASSLGSGDTQYF
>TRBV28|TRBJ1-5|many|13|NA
TGTGCCAGCACGGGAGTTAACGATCAGCCCCAGCATTTT
CASTGVNDQPQHF
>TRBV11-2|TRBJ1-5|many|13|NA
TGTGCCAACAGCTTAATGGGAAATCAGCCCCAGCATTTT
CANSLMGNQPQHF
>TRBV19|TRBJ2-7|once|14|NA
TGTGCCAGTTCCCGGACGGAGGATTCCTACGAGCAGTACTTC
CASSRTEDSYEQYF
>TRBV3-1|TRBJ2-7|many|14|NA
TGTGCCAGCAGCCAGGGCGCAGGGTGGCACGAGCAGTACTTC
CASSQGAGWHEQYF
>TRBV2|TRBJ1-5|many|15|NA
TGTGCCAGCAGTGAGGGGCATATTAGCAATCAGCCCCAGCATTTT
CASSEGHISNQPQHF
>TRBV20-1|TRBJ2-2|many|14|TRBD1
TGCAGTGCTAGGGCGACAGGGACCACCGGGGAGCTGTTTTTT
CSARATGTTGELFF
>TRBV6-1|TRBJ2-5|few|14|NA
TGTGCCAGCAGTGAACAGGTGGTCCAAGAGACCCAGTACTTC
CASSEQVVQETQYF
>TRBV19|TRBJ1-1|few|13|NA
TGTGCCAGTAGGGGGGTTATGAACACTGAATCTTTCTTT
CASRGVMNTESFF
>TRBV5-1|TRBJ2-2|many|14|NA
TGCGCCAGCAGCTTGGGACATCACACCGGGGAGCTGTTTTTT
CASSLGHHTGELFF
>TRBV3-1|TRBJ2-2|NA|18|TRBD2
TGTGCCAGCAGCCAAGTGGGTACTAGCGGATTTAACACCGGGGAGCTGTTTTTT
CASSQVGTSGFNTGELFF
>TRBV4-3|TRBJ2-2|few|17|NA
TGCGCCAGCAGCCACAATCCACAGGGTTTGAACACCGGGGAGCTGTTTTTT
CASSHNPQGLNTGELFF
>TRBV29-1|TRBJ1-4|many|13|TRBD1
TGCAGCGTTGGGACAGGGCCTAATGAAAAACTGTTTTTT
CSVGTGPNEKLFF
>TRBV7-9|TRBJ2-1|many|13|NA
TGTGCCAGCAGTTTTACCACCGTCGATGAGCAGTTCTTC
CASSFTTVDEQFF
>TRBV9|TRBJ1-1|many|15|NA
TGTGCCAGCACCGGATCAGCAGGGAGGAACACTGAAGCTTTCTTT
CASTGSAGRNTEAFF
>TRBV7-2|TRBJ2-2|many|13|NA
TGTGCCAGCAGCCCCGTAATCTCTGGGGAGCTGTTTTTT
CASSPVISGELFF
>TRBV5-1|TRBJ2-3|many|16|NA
TGCGCCAGCAGCTTTGGGACTCCTAGAAGCACAGATACGCAGTATTTT
CASSFGTPRSTDTQYF
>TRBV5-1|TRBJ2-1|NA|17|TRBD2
TGCGCCAGCAGCTCCACGGGACTAGCGGGGGTCCGTGGTGAGCAGTTCTTC
CASSSTGLAGVRGEQFF
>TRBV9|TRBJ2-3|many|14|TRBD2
TGTGCCAGCAGCGTAGGACTAGCGGGAGATACGCAGTATTTT
CASSVGLAGDTQYF
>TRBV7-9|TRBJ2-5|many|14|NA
TGTGCCAGCAGCTTTCTTTCTAGCGACGAGACCCAGTACTTC
CASSFLSSDETQYF
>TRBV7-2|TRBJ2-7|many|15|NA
TGTGCCAGCAGTCGTGGACCTTCTCTTATCTACGAGCAGTACTTC
CASSRGPSLIYEQYF
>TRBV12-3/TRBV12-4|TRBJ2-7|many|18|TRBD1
TGTGCCAGCAGTTCCCAGGGGGCTCTAACCGGACGCTCCTACGAGCAGTACTTC
CASSSQGALTGRSYEQYF
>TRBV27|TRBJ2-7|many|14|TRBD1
TGTGCCAGCAAAACCGGGACAGGGGACTACGAGCAGTACTTC
CASKTGTGDYEQYF
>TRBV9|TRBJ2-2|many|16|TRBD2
TGTGCCAGCAGCACGGGGGGAGCGGGGGCCTACGGGGAGCTGTTTTTT
CASSTGGAGAYGELFF
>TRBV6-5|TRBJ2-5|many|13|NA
TGTGCCAGCGTTGCAGGGGCGCAAGAGACCCAGTACTTC
CASVAGAQETQYF
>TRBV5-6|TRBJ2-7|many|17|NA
TGTGCCAGCAGCTTCGTGGTTGGGCAGGGAGGCGCCTACGAGCAGTACTTC
CASSFVVGQGGAYEQYF
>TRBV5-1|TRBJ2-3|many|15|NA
TGCGCCAGCAGCCGTCGCGGCGACCCAATGGATACGCAGTATTTT
CASSRRGDPMDTQYF
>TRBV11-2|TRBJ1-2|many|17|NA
TGTGCCAGCAGCTTACATAGGGCAGAAAGGATAAACTATGGCTACACCTTC
CASSLHRAERINYGYTF
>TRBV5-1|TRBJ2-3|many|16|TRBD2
TGCGCCAGCAGCTTGGGACTAGCGGGAGCCACAGATACGCAGTATTTT
CASSLGLAGATDTQYF
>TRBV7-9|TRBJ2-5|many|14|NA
TGTGCCAGCAGCCCATGGGCAGACCAAGAGACCCAGTACTTC
CASSPWADQETQYF
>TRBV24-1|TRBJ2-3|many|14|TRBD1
TGTGCCACCAGTCGGACAGGGACCACAGATACGCAGTATTTT
CATSRTGTTDTQYF
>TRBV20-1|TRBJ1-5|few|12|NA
TGCAGTGCTGTCGGAGGAAATCAGCCCCAGCATTTT
CSAVGGNQPQHF